The 21 T cell receptor beta chains below all came from one sample that was sequenced in a study of T cells of healthy individuals (dated by TCRdb to about 2018). Libraries came from 5' RACE. Sequencing was carried out with an Illumina MiSeq. The public reads were run again by TCRdb, first through fastp at Q25 and then through MiXCR, and only productive beta chains were kept. For every CDR3 protein sequence, its rows merge into one entry that carries the most common genes and DNA. The table for this sample lists more than 60,000 distinct CDR3 sequences; roughly 15% of them were counted only once. Of the sample, less than 6% falls within the top ten clones. These receptors were collected from a human donor in good health.

This clonotype has only a few counts. An end of the junction differs from the germline gene, which may be a read error. This chain uses TRBV6-1 with TRBJ1-1; no definite D call. This CDR3 is 12 amino acids long. The germline gives CDR1 MNHNS, CDR2 SASEGT. The CDR3 nucleotides read TGTGCCAGCAGTGAGGTGAATACTGAAGCTTTCTTT. Translating it yields CASSEVNTEAFF.

The genes are TRBV18 and TRBJ2-5, with a tentative D call TRBD2 (6 bases). Germline values: CDR1 KGHSH, CDR2 LQKENI. Trimming took 0 bases from V and 1 from J, leaving 9 bases between them. The CDR3 has 15 residues. The CDR3 nucleotides read TGTGCCAGCTCACCACCGGGGGACTTCCAAGAGACCCAGTACTTC. As protein: CASSPPGDFQETQYF.

This clonotype came up many times. The CDR3 sequence is CASSQVGGQPQHF. CDR3 coding DNA: TGTGCCAGCAGCCAAGTGGGGGGGCAGCCCCAGCATTTT. V is TRBV3-1 and J is TRBJ1-5; weak D call: TRBD1 (5 bases). Looked up from germline, CDR1 is LGHDT and CDR2 is YNNKEL (reference sequence). The CDR3 spans 13 residues. V was trimmed by 1 base and J by 7 bases, leaving 8 bases between them.

This clonotype was picked up many times. DNA of the CDR3: TGTGCCAGCAGCTTAGGACAGGGGATGAACACTGAAGCTTTCTTT. Translating gives CASSLGQGMNTEAFF. The rearrangement joins TRBV11-2 to TRBJ1-1, with TRBD1 matching 8 bases. V lost 1 base and J lost 0; bases outside the gene matches: 1. Per germline, CDR1 SGHAT and CDR2 FQNNGV. CDR3 length: 15 amino acids.

This clonotype was observed at least ten times. The chain employs TRBV7-2 and TRBJ2-1; the D gene is possibly TRBD1 (6 bases). V was pared by 5 bases and J by 4 bases, with 15 bases between. The length of the CDR3 is 15 residues. Per the germline V gene, CDR1 is SGHTA and CDR2 is FQGNSA. Here the CDR3 reads CASSIPPRGYNEQFF. CDR3 sequence (DNA): TGTGCCAGCAGCATCCCCCCGAGGGGGTACAATGAGCAGTTCTTC.

The chain joins TRBV19 to TRBJ2-1; D might be TRBD1 or TRBD2, each matching 5 bases. The CDR3 totals 15 residues. Germline-derived CDR1 and CDR2 are LNHDA and SQIVND (reference sequence). V lost 4 bases to trimming and J lost 7 bases, with 17 bases between them. The CDR3 DNA sequence: TGTGCCAGTAGTAGGGGCAGAGCGGCTTGGAATGAGCAGTTCTTC. Its protein product is CASSRGRAAWNEQFF.

The CDR3 DNA is TGCGCCAGCAGCTTGGTATCAGCCTACCAAGAGACCCAGTACTTC. Residues: CASSLVSAYQETQYF. The chain combines TRBV5-1 with TRBJ2-5, with D uncertain. Trimming shortened V by 0 bases and J by 0 bases, and 9 bases separated the two germline ends. Germline V gene lookup returns CDR1 SGHRS and CDR2 YFSETQ. This CDR3 spans 15 amino acids.

The rearrangement uses TRBV7-9 and TRBJ2-7; 9 nucleotides line up with TRBD1. CDR3 length: 16 amino acids. Germline CDR1 SEHNR, CDR2 FQNEAQ (reference sequence). Trimming at V came to 1 base and at J to 4 bases, leaving 8 bases not matched to a gene. In nucleotides, the CDR3 is TGTGCCAGCAGCTTAGTAACAGGGGGCGCATTTTACGAGCAGTACTTC. Its translation is CASSLVTGGAFYEQYF.

This clonotype was picked up a small number of times. J is TRBJ2-1 and V is TRBV3-1; D may be TRBD1 (6 bases). Germline V CDR1 and CDR2: LGHDT, YNNKEL (reference sequence). The CDR3 runs to 14 residues. Trimming stripped 4 bases from V and 7 bases from J, with 14 bases between. The CDR3 DNA reads as TGTGCCAGCAGCCCCACCGGGACACAAAATGAGCAGTTCTTC. Translated, it gives CASSPTGTQNEQFF.

This clonotype came up many times. Germline is not matched at one junction end, which may reflect a read error. This rearrangement joins TRBV7-9 to TRBJ2-5, with a tentative D call TRBD2 (5 bases). Per the germline V gene, CDR1 is SEHNR and CDR2 is FQNEAQ (reference sequence). The CDR3 loop spans 17 amino acids. This chain's CDR3 is CASSLDFGIGPQKTQYF. As DNA, the CDR3 is TGTGCCAGCAGCTTAGATTTCGGGATAGGCCCCCAAAAGACCCAGTACTTC.

J is TRBJ1-6 and V is TRBV6-5; tentative D call: TRBD1 (5 bases). The CDR3 runs 13 residues. Germline V gene lookup returns CDR1 MNHEY and CDR2 SVGAGI. V shed 8 bases and J shed 7 bases, with 12 bases lying between them. CDR3 loop: CASRRGGNSPLHF. CDR3 nucleotides: TGTGCCAGCCGTAGGGGAGGCAATTCACCCCTCCACTTT.

The rearrangement joins TRBV7-3 to TRBJ1-3; D possibly corresponds to TRBD1 (5 bases). Deletions cut 8 bases from V and 1 base from J, with 6 bases between. The germline V gene has CDR1 SGHTA and CDR2 FQGTGA. The CDR3 length is 12 residues. In DNA form, the CDR3 reads TGTGCCAGCCAGGGTTCTGGAAACACCATATATTTT. Its protein product is CASQGSGNTIYF.

This clonotype was seen repeatedly, ten times or more. The V call is TRBV6-2 or TRBV6-3, the J call TRBJ1-1; D perhaps matches TRBD1 (6 bases). Germline-derived CDR1 and CDR2 are MNHEY and SVGEGT. The CDR3 covers 13 residues. Trimming removed 7 bases at V and 8 bases at J, with 17 bases between. CDR3 residues: CASMRTPGHEAFF. CDR3 nucleotides: TGTGCCAGCATGAGGACCCCGGGACACGAAGCTTTCTTT.

There are many counts of this clonotype. This chain links TRBV7-2 with TRBJ2-5; TRBD1 might be the D (6 bases). Germline V CDR1 and CDR2: SGHTA, FQGNSA. The CDR3 contains 11 residues. Between the trimmed V and J ends, which lost 7 bases and 5 bases, there was a span of 8 bases. DNA for the CDR3: TGTGCCAGCACCCAGGGGGAGACCCAGTACTTC. Amino acids: CASTQGETQYF. Filled out from reference TRBV7-2 and TRBJ2-5, the complete variable domain reads GAGVSQSPSNKVTEKGKDVELRCDPISGHTALYWYRQSLGQGLEFLIYFQGNSAPDKSGLPSDRFSAERTGGSVSTLTIQRTQQEDSAVYLCASTQGETQYFGPGTRLLVL.

In regard to this clonotype: A clone one base away is much larger, so this may be a read error. V is TRBV10-2 and J is TRBJ1-1; D might be TRBD1 (6 bases). This CDR3 has 14 amino acids. Trimming cost V 8 bases and J 5 bases, with 18 bases left between them. CDR1 is WSHSY and CDR2 is SAAADI in the germline V gene. The CDR3 here is CASGLWGATTEAFF. Here the CDR3 DNA reads TGCGCCAGCGGGCTGTGGGGGGCGACGACTGAAGCTTTCTTT.

The gene calls are TRBV5-1 and TRBJ1-1; a possible D gene is TRBD1 (6 bases). The V end was cut by 0 bases, the J end by 11 bases, with 11 bases between. CDR3 size: 12 residues. The germline V gene has CDR1 SGHRS and CDR2 YFSETQ. The CDR3 sequence: CASSLAGGMAFF. The CDR3 DNA is TGCGCCAGCAGCTTGGCGGGGGGCATGGCTTTCTTT.

This clonotype was found a few times. The CDR3 spells CASSSRGYEQFF. Here the CDR3 DNA reads TGTGCCAGCAGTAGCCGCGGATATGAGCAGTTCTTC. The V call is TRBV27, the J call TRBJ2-1; the D is unclear. CDR1 is MNHEY and CDR2 is SMNVEV in the germline V gene (reference sequence). The ends were cut back, 5 bases at V and 8 bases at J, with 10 bases in the middle. This CDR3 is built from 12 residues.

The chain is built from TRBV20-1 and TRBJ2-1; TRBD1 matches at 7 bases. The V segment lost 0 bases and the J segment 5 bases; nucleotides outside the gene matches: 7. Germline loops: CDR1 DFQATT, CDR2 SNEGSKA (reference sequence). The CDR3 has 15 residues. The chain's CDR3 is CSARDRGQSHNEQFF. The CDR3 DNA reads TGCAGTGCTAGAGATAGGGGACAGTCCCACAATGAGCAGTTCTTC.

This clonotype was recorded many times. The gene calls are TRBV18 and TRBJ1-4, with a tentative D call TRBD1 (6 bases). CDR1 and CDR2 (germline): KGHSH, LQKENI. V lost 3 bases and J lost 0, with 17 bases in between. CDR3 length: 18 residues. The DNA for the CDR3 is TGTGCCAGCTCACCGGGGGACACCGTTACTTCAACTAATGAAAAACTGTTTTTT. Translating gives CASSPGDTVTSTNEKLFF. The whole variable domain, filled in from reference TRBV18 and TRBJ1-4, reads NAGVMQNPRHLVRRRGQEARLRCSPMKGHSHVYWYRQLPEEGLKFMVYLQKENIIDESGMPKERFSAEFPKEGPSILRIQQVVRGDSAAYFCASSPGDTVTSTNEKLFFGSGTQLSVL.

Details on this clonotype: This may stem from a read error, because a much larger clone lies one nucleotide away. The chain couples TRBV4-1 to TRBJ2-7; D uncertain. The CDR3 loop spans 13 amino acids. Germline V gene sequence: CDR1 MGHRA, CDR2 YSYEKL. The CDR3 here is CSSSQDPRGEQYF. The CDR3 nucleotides read TGCTCCAGCAGCCAAGATCCTCGAGGCGAGCAGTACTTC.

This chain uses TRBV5-4 with TRBJ2-3, with 8 bases matching TRBD2. CDR3 size: 16 residues. The ends lost 3 bases at V and 3 bases at J; junction bases unmatched: 9. Germline CDR1 and CDR2: SGHNT and YYREEE (reference sequence). The CDR3 DNA is TGTGCCAGCAGCTCCGGGGTAGCGGGATGGACAGATACGCAGTATTTT. It encodes CASSSGVAGWTDTQYF. Using reference TRBV5-4 and TRBJ2-3 for the parts outside the CDR3, the full variable domain is ETGVTQSPTHLIKTRGQQVTLRCSSQSGHNTVSWYQQALGQGPQFIFQYYREEENGRGNFPPRFSGLQFPNYSSELNVNALELDDSALYLCASSSGVAGWTDTQYFGPGTRLTVL.